This TCR beta chain is from a study of quantifying T cell responses using KT2 cells. For the study at large: cDNA was made from DNase-treated RNA using alpha and beta constant primers. Study-level findings and limits: KT2 clone alpha and beta sequence counts scaled linearly with input KT2 cell number.

V lost 0 bases and J lost 0, with 12 bases in between. The germline V gene has CDR1 KGHSH and CDR2 LQKENI. The CDR3 loop spans 17 amino acids. Known numbers of the T cell clone KT2 were added to PBMC. A range of KT2-to-PBMC ratios was made using fixed PBMC numbers. This clonotype was counted between two and nine times. Its specificity is unknown. A single-stranded UMI oligo with SP2 sequence was ligated to cDNA 3' ends. The first PCR ran 3 to 5 cycles with an equimolar RC1.1 and RC1.2 beta primer mix. Each CDR3 protein gets one entry after TCRdb re-called the UMI-ligation and nested PCR reads with MiXCR. The table includes 25,000 to 40,000 distinct CDR3 sequences, around 10% detected once.

The J gene is TRBJ2-1, the V gene TRBV18, with D perhaps assigned TRBD1 or TRBD2 (5 bases each). The sample was PBMCs spiked with cells of the T cell clone KT2. The receptor comes from a human donor. CDR3 in DNA: TGTGCCAGCTCACCACCTTTCGCAGGGAGCTCCTACAATGAGCAGTTCTTC. Its translation: CASSPPFAGSSYNEQFF. The full variable domain, with the rest looked up from reference TRBV18 and TRBJ2-1, is NAGVMQNPRHLVRRRGQEARLRCSPMKGHSHVYWYRQLPEEGLKFMVYLQKENIIDESGMPKERFSAEFPKEGPSILRIQQVVRGDSAAYFCASSPPFAGSSYNEQFFGPGTRLTVL.